This TCR beta chain originates from a study of beta chain features in type 1 diabetes. About this clone itself: What it recognizes is unknown.

Sorted CD4+ subsets: naive, central memory, regulatory, stem cell-like memory (CD45RO/CCR7/CD25/CD127/CD95/CD27 panel). Whole-study findings and limits: It was among patients, rather than healthy donors, that naive, central memory and Treg TCRB repertoires appeared more similar. Type 1 diabetes patients had moderately but significantly shorter TCRB CDR3s in all four CD4+ subsets.

Trimming at V came to 9 bases and at J to 6 bases, leaving 16 bases not matched to a gene. Germline V gene sequence: CDR1 MNHEY, CDR2 SMNVEV (reference sequence). The CDR3 extends over 15 amino acids. Sequencing targeted expressed TCRB transcripts, as all isolated RNA had been reverse transcribed. TCRdb keeps only in-frame clones here, not all; method: immunoSEQ multiplex PCR. The sample contains roughly 340,000 clones, about 13% of which appear only once. The specimen was naive CD4+ T cells from blood. This receptor was taken from a woman between 18 and 29 years old with type 1 diabetes. This chain joins TRBV27 and TRBJ1-1, with 7 bases identical to TRBD1. The CDR3 is CASRIQGGGIPEAFF. The CDR3 DNA follows: TGTGCCAGTCGTATTCAGGGGGGAGGAATTCCTGAAGCTTTCTTT.